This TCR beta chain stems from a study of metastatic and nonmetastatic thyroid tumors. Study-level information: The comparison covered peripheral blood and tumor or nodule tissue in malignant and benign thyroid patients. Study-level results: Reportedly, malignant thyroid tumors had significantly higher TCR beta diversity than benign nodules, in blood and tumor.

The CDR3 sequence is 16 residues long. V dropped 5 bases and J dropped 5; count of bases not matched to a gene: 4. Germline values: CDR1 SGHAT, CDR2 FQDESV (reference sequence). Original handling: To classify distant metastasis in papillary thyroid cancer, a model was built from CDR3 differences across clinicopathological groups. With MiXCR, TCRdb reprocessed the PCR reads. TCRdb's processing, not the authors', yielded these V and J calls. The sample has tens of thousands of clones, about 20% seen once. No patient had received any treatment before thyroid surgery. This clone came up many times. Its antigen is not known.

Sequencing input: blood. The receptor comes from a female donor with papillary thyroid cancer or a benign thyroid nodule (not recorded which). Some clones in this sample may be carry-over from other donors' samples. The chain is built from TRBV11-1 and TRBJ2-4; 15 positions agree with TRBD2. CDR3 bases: TGTGCCAGCAGCGCTAGGACTAGCGGGAGGGAAAACATTCAGTACTTC. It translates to CASSARTSGRENIQYF.